Described below is a single TCR beta chain sequence and its context. There is no known antigen for this receptor. No clone much larger than this one lies a single base away; base qualities are absent. The germline ends are 13 bases apart after V is trimmed by 3 bases and J by 0 bases. The cysteine opens and the phenylalanine closes a CDR3 of 15 amino acids. This entry keeps only the CDR3 DNA: 45 bases, framed from base 1. Based on the germline V gene, the CDR1 and CDR2 sequences are SGDLS and YYNGEE. This specimen belongs to a study of siplizumab effects on memory and regulatory T cells (dated by TCRdb to between 2017 and 2020). Regarding the complete study: The effect of the anti-CD2 antibody siplizumab on alloreactive T-cell subsets was examined in allogeneic mixed lymphocyte reactions constructed from human PBMCs.

The library was produced with the immunoSEQ multiplex PCR assay. Some 1.1 x 10^5 TCR templates per sample were assayed by the deep sequencing platform. Genomic DNA extracted from sorted T cells was used for TCRbeta CDR3 sequencing. The study's own analysis went as follows. The R programming language was used for clonal analysis of TCRbeta CDR3 data. Comparing unstimulated samples against CFSE-low samples taken after the reaction was how alloreactive CD4+ and CD8+ clones were defined. By matching sequences to the repertoires of sorted unstimulated Treg and non-Treg cells, each alloreactive CD4+ clone was assigned a regulatory or non-regulatory origin. TCRdb re-hosts the immuneACCESS table, in-frame sequences only. Its copies lack some clones; in the studies checked, an unresolved V gene accounts for under half of them, and the cause for the rest is not known. D and trimming come from the DNA, and the V and J calls and clone size come from that table. Within this sample are fewer than 80,000 clones, with roughly 93% of them counted one time only. Roughly 5% of the sample comes from the top ten.

Broader findings and caveats from the paper: The suppressive function of proliferating Tregs from siplizumab cultures was not functionally confirmed. Because sequences at frequencies below about 10^-5 were poorly captured, only a minor fraction of alloreactive clones could be mapped back to unstimulated subsets. Greater diversity appeared to be present in unstimulated naive T cells than in memory T cells, and a substantial contribution to the alloresponse seemed to be made by naive cells. Siplizumab significantly reduced the cumulative frequency of alloreactive sequences traceable to unstimulated CD4+ memory T cells. Among mappable alloreactive CD4+ clones, an average Treg-derived fraction of over 60% was observed with siplizumab, compared with 25% to 30% in control reactions. Roughly 80-95% of proliferating CD4+ or CD8+ clones could not be assigned a naive or memory phenotype.

Sorted unstimulated T cells and proliferating T cells recovered from mixed lymphocyte reactions underwent TCRbeta CDR3 sequencing. Fresh whole blood from nine to eleven HLA-typed healthy donors was used to isolate PBMCs. Recombination connected TRBV9 to TRBJ2-7; the D gene may be TRBD1 or TRBD2, since each aligns over 5 bases. The specimen was CD8+ T cells sorted from blood. The source of this sequence is a human donor in good health. The CDR3 protein sequence reads: CASSERDGTSYEQYF. The DNA sequence is TGTGCCAGCAGCGAACGGGACGGGACCTCCTACGAGCAGTACTTC.